Sequencing of this T cell receptor beta chain was carried out in a study of blood T cell repertoires in COVID-19. Study-level background: The analysed material was cDNA or gDNA that came from T cells, B-cell-depleted T cells, or PBMCs.

With 6 bases clipped from V and 2 bases from J, the junction kept 7 bases outside the gene matches. Germline V gives CDR1 MNHEY, CDR2 SVGAGI. The CDR3 length is 14 residues. Authors' analysis steps: Using reference gene primer amplification, nucleated cell counts were estimated. Some clones are missing from TCRdb's copy, which holds only in-frame ones; the method was immunoSEQ multiplex PCR. That table supplies the V and J calls and clone size; D and trimming were determined from the DNA. This sample carries 110,000 to 150,000 clones, around 80% of them seen once, and the ten largest clones take 4.2%.

The clonotype was recovered from a man aged 55 to 70 with acute or convalescent COVID-19. The sequencing sample was made of peripheral blood. This chain uses TRBV6-5 with TRBJ2-7; 7 bases line up with TRBD1. The CDR3, as DNA: TGTGCCAGCAGGACCGGGACAGTAACCTACGAGCAGTACTTC. Protein: CASRTGTVTYEQYF.